This T cell receptor (beta chain) emerged from a study of blood T cell repertoires in COVID-19 (dated by TCRdb to about 2020). Describing the broader study: Samples covering the acute and convalescent phases of COVID-19 were provided by collaborators in the United States, Italy and Spain. The prospective study material was composed of cDNA or gDNA derived from T cells, B-cell-depleted T cells, or PBMCs. A de-identified subject ID, COVID-19 status, age in years and sex were almost always included in the sample metadata. Where available, HLA class I and class II types were obtained from metadata supplied by the sample provider rather than from assay-based typing. The samples were drawn from the first 160 participants of the ongoing ImmuneRACE study and from over 950 subjects provided by 6 global collaborators. Deeply sampled blood TCRbeta repertoires from subjects exposed to, actively infected with, or recovered from COVID-19 were included in the dataset. The repertoires were released in a freely available public database meant as a resource for research on the immune response to SARS-CoV-2. Broad study findings and their caveats: Clinical and demographic metadata were provided uncurated, with the amount varying by source and participant.

As to this clone: Its antigen target is currently unknown. Base qualities are not recorded, but no much larger clone differs from it by a single base.

Whole blood was collected in K2EDTA tubes by collaborating institutions according to the institutions' own protocols. Collaborator samples were shipped for TCRbeta analysis as frozen whole blood, isolated PBMCs, or DNA extracted from either sample type. TCRbeta CDR3 regions were amplified from genomic DNA using the immunoSEQ Assay, a bias-controlled multiplex PCR. Per the original workflow: Within the assay, amplification of reference gene primers was used to estimate how many nucleated cells each sample contained. To quantify the absolute abundance of each unique TCRbeta CDR3 rearrangement, sequence reads were collapsed and filtered. For each sample, productive Simpson clonality was calculated as the square root of Simpson's diversity index across productive rearrangements. The table was pulled from immuneACCESS by TCRdb, which kept in-frame rearrangements only. Such tables lose some clones; where checked, under half of the loss comes from unresolved V genes, and the rest has no known cause. The DNA gave D and trimming, while V, J and clone size come from that table. Counted in this sample were about 140,000 clones; 84% of them appeared once. The ten largest account for about 5.1% of the sample.

The CDR3 runs 16 residues from the cysteine to the phenylalanine. Only the CDR3 DNA is retained, 48 bases long and in frame from the first base. The germline V gene gives CDR1 as SGHRS and CDR2 as YFSETQ. The trim is 1 base for V and 1 base for J, with a gap of 14 bases between the germline ends. Sequenced sample: peripheral blood. Recombination joined TRBV5-1 with TRBJ1-1, and TRBD1 may be the D gene, going by 6 matching bases. The source of this sequence is a human donor in a cohort sampled during active COVID-19. The nucleotide sequence is given as TGCGCCAGCAGCTTGATGGGGGCGCAGGGGAACACTGAAGCTTTCTTT. The encoded protein is CASSLMGAQGNTEAFF.